This TCR beta chain appears in the sequencing data of a study of shared clonotypes between healthy human individuals. Study results and limitations: When compared with the clonotypes that were shared by all four sorted-subset donors, the non-shared clonotypes turned out to have lower generation probabilities. Read depth was anticipated to influence clonotype sharing among donors.

Concerning this clone: Its antigen is as yet unknown. The sample has other DNA sequences that encode this CDR3 too.

Researchers partitioned CD4+ cells into CD45RA+ naive and CD45RA-negative memory subsets. Trimming took 2 bases from V and 0 from J, leaving 8 bases between them. CDR1 is MNHNY and CDR2 is SVGAGI in the germline V gene (reference sequence). This CDR3 comprises 15 residues. Profiling relied on immunoSEQ multiplex PCR, and the TCRdb table lists in-frame clones only, not all of them. This repertoire shows more than 2 million clones, 90% to 95% found once; its top ten account for approximately 0.13%. The specimen was naive CD4+ T cells sorted from blood. Subset given: CD45RA+ positively selected. The sequence derives from a young man in good health. The J gene is TRBJ1-3, the V gene TRBV6-6, with D maybe TRBD1 (5 bases). This CDR3 is CASSYRGSSGNTIYF. In DNA form, the CDR3 reads TGTGCCAGCAGTTACAGGGGTAGCTCTGGAAACACCATATATTTT.